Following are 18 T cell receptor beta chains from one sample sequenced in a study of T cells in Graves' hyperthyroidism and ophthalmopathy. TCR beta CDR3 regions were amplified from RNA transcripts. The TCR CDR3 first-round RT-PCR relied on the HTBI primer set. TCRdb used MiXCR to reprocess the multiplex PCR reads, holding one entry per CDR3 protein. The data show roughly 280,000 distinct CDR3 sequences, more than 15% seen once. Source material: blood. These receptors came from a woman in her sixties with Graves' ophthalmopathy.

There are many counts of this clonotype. The CDR3 coding sequence is TGTGCCAGCAAAAAGGACCGGGGGGGCCTAAATACGCAGTATTTT. It is translated as CASKKDRGGLNTQYF. The V and J genes are TRBV7-2 and TRBJ2-3; 8 bases are shared with TRBD2. V shed 7 bases, J shed 7 bases, and the junction held 13 bases outside the gene matches. The CDR3 totals 15 residues. CDR1 and CDR2 (germline): SGHTA, FQGNSA.

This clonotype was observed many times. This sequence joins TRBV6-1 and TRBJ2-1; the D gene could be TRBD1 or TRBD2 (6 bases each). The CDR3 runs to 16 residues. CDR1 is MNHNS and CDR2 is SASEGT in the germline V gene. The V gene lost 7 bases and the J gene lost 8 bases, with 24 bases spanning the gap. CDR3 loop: CASTKGGLLMTDEQFF. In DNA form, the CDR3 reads TGTGCCAGCACCAAAGGGGGACTCCTCATGACGGATGAGCAGTTCTTC.

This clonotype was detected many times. The CDR3 reads CASSRTAGTRGNFNYEQYF. CDR3 nucleotide sequence: TGTGCCAGCAGCAGAACGGCGGGGACTAGAGGCAATTTTAACTACGAGCAGTACTTC. The V gene is TRBV11-2, the J gene TRBJ2-7, with TRBD2 identical over 8 bases. V lost 5 bases and J lost 3; bases outside the gene matches: 21. The CDR3 loop spans 19 amino acids. CDR1 is SGHAT and CDR2 is FQNNGV in the germline V gene.

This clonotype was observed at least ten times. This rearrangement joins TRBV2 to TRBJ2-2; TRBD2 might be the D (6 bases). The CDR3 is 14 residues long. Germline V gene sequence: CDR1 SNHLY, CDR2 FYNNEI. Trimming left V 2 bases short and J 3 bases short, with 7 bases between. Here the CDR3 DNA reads TGTGCCAGCAGTGAATGGAGGGACACCGGGGAGCTGTTTTTT. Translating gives CASSEWRDTGELFF.

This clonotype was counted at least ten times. CDR3: CATRDRGYEQYF. CDR3 bases: TGTGCCACCCGGGACAGGGGTTACGAGCAGTACTTC. This chain connects TRBV2 to TRBJ2-7, with TRBD1 identical over 10 bases. The germline gives CDR1 SNHLY, CDR2 FYNNEI. With 10 bases clipped from V and 4 bases from J, the junction kept 4 bases outside the gene matches. This CDR3 is 12 amino acids long.

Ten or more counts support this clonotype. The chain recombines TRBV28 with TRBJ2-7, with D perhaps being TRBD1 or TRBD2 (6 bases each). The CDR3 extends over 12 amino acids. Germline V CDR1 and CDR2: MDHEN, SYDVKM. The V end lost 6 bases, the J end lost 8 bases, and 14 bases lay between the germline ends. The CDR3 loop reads CASSTGGGKQYF. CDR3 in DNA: TGTGCCAGCAGCACAGGAGGGGGAAAGCAGTACTTC. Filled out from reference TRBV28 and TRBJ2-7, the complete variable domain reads DVKVTQSSRYLVKRTGEKVFLECVQDMDHENMFWYRQDPGLGLRLIYFSYDVKMKEKGDIPEGYSVSREKKERFSLILESASTNQTSMYLCASSTGGGKQYFGPGTRLTVT.

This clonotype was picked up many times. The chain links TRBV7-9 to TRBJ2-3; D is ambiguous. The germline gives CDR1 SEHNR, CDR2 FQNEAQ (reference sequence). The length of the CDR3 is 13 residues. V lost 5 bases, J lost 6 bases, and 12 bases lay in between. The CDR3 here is CASSPTSRDTQYF. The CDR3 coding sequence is TGTGCCAGCAGCCCCACTTCGAGGGATACGCAGTATTTT.

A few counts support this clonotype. The CDR3 bases are TGTGCCAGCAGCTTAGCCCCGGGGGGGAGCACAGATACGCAGTATTTT. Its protein product is CASSLAPGGSTDTQYF. The chain is built from TRBV7-6 and TRBJ2-3, with 8 bases that match TRBD2. The CDR3 contains 16 residues. V lost 0 bases to trimming and J lost 0 bases; unmatched junction nucleotides: 2. Germline V gene lookup returns CDR1 SGHVS and CDR2 FNYEAQ.

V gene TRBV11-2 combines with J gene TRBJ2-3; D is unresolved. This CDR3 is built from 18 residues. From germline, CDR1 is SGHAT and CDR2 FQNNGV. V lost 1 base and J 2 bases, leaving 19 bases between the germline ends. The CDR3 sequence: CASSLVRNPSVITDTQYF. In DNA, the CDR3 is TGTGCCAGCAGCTTAGTTAGGAACCCTTCTGTGATCACAGATACGCAGTATTTT.

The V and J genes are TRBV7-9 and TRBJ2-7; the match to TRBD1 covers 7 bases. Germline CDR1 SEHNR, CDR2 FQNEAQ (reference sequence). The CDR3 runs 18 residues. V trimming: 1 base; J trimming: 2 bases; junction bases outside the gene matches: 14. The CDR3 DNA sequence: TGTGCCAGCAGCTTAGTTTTTTTGGGACAGAGCATAACCTACGAGCAGTACTTC. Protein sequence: CASSLVFLGQSITYEQYF.

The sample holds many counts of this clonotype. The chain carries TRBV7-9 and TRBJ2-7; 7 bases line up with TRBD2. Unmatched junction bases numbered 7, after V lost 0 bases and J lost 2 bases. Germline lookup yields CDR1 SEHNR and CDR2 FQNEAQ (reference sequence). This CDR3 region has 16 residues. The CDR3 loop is CASSLAGEGTTYEQYF. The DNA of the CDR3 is TGTGCCAGCAGCTTAGCAGGGGAGGGGACCACCTACGAGCAGTACTTC.

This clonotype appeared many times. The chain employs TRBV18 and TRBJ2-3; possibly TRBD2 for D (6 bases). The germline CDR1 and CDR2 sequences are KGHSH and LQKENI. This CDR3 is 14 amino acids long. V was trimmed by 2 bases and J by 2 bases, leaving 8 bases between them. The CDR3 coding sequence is TGTGCCAGCTCACCAGCGGGACCCACAGATACGCAGTATTTT. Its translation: CASSPAGPTDTQYF.

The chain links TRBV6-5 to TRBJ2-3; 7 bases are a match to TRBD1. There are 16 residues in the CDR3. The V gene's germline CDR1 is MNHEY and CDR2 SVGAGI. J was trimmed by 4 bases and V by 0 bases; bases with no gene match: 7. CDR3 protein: CASSYSRTGPADTQYF. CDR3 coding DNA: TGTGCCAGCAGTTACTCTAGGACAGGTCCGGCAGATACGCAGTATTTT.

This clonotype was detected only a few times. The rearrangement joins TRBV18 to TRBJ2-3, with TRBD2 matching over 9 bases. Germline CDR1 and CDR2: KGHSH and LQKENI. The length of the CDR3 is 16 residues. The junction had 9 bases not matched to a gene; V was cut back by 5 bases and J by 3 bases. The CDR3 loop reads CASSSAGGPGTDTQYF. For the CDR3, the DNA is TGTGCCAGCTCATCCGCGGGAGGGCCAGGGACAGATACGCAGTATTTT. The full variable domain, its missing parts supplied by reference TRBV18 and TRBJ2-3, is NAGVMQNPRHLVRRRGQEARLRCSPMKGHSHVYWYRQLPEEGLKFMVYLQKENIIDESGMPKERFSAEFPKEGPSILRIQQVVRGDSAAYFCASSSAGGPGTDTQYFGPGTRLTVL.

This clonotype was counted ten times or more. The CDR3 here is CSARGGTVFAEAFF. The CDR3 DNA follows: TGCAGTGCTAGAGGGGGGACGGTCTTCGCTGAAGCTTTCTTT. The gene calls are TRBV20-1 and TRBJ1-1, with D possibly TRBD1 on 5 matching bases. The CDR3 is made up of 14 amino acids. Between the trimmed V and J ends, which lost 1 base and 6 bases, there was a span of 15 bases. The germline V gene has CDR1 DFQATT and CDR2 SNEGSKA (reference sequence).

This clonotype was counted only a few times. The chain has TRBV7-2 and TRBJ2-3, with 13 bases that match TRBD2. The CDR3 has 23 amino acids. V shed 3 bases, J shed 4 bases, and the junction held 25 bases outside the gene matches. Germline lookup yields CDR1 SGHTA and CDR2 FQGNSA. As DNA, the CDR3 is TGTGCCAGCAGCTTCGGTTCAGTACTAGCGGGGGGGCCCCGTTTTGATTCCGCAGATACGCAGTATTTT. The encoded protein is CASSFGSVLAGGPRFDSADTQYF.

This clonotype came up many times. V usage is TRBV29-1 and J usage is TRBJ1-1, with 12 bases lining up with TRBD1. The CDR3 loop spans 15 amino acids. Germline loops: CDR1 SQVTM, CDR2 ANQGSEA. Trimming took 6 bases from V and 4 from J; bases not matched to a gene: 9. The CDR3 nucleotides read TGCAGCGTAGGAGGGACAGGGGGCAGGGGCACTGAAGCTTTCTTT. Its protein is CSVGGTGGRGTEAFF.

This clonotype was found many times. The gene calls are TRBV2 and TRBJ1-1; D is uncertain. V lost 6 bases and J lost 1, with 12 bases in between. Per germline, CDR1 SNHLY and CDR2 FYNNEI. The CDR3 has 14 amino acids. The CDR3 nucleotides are TGTGCCAGCAGCGCTACGCAGAGGAACACTGAAGCTTTCTTT. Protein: CASSATQRNTEAFF. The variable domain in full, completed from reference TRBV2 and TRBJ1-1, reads EPEVTQTPSHQVTQMGQEVILRCVPISNHLYFYWYRQILGQKVEFLVSFYNNEISEKSEIFDDQFSVERPDGSNFTLKIRSTKLEDSAMYFCASSATQRNTEAFFGQGTRLTVV.